This TCR beta chain was sequenced for a study of blood T cells in healthy people across ages (dated by TCRdb to 2015 to 2017). In terms of the full investigation: In model experiments, template switching captured about one uniquely barcoded TCR beta cDNA molecule for every two T cells. Age-related changes in TCR beta repertoire diversity were measured in the study by deep sequencing normalized with unique cDNA molecular identifiers. Donors were grouped into four age groups: young (average roughly 16 years), middle-aged (39), aged (around 60) and long-lived (around 82). The study analyzed two additional independent replicas of 1 million unique cDNA reads from the same blood draw for two donors, one aged 18 to 29 and one aged 80 or older. Overall study outcomes, separate from this receptor: Estimates of total diversity based on one million sequenced T cells were considered lower bounds and underestimates. Because donor CMV infection status was unknown, age-related changes in expanded clonotypes were potentially confounded. As age increased, observed TCR beta diversity per million T cells dropped in a roughly linear way, and a significant reduction was already evident by age 40. The percentage of naive T cells measured by flow cytometry correlated strongly with observed TCR beta diversity. Bulk unsorted PBMC profiling prevented conclusive comparison of naive and antigen-experienced compartments. The long-lived group showed more naive CD4+ T cells, fewer expanded clones and increased TCR diversity than the aged group, suggesting age selection.

The library was produced with 5' RACE. TCRdb names Illumina HiSeq 2500 as the instrument used. A second roughly 6 to 11 cycle PCR used a sample-barcoded 5' primer and a J-beta primer mix. A unique molecular identifier was introduced onto each TCR beta cDNA molecule by a template-switch 5' adaptor carrying 12 random nucleotides. Each sample yielded at least 2.5 million CDR3-containing paired-end reads. First-strand cDNA was synthesized from all RNA with the Mint cDNA synthesis kit, primed by a TRBC-specific oligonucleotide. All cDNA was treated with uracil-DNA glycosylase and then went through a first 18-cycle PCR with the universal primers M1SS and BC2_uni_R. From the authors' description of their analysis: For normalization, 1 million high-quality reads were randomly selected from each sample, with every read carrying a distinct molecular identifier. Instead of being binned into consensus sequences, reads with shared molecular identifiers were discarded. MiTCR, with a Q25 quality threshold and the strictest error-elimination algorithm, was used for CDR3 identification, clonotype clustering and error correction. A nonparametric unseen species model with Euler transformation was used to estimate lower-bound total TCR beta diversity. The public reads were run again by TCRdb, first through fastp at Q25 and then through MiXCR, and only productive beta chains were kept. Entries are consolidated by CDR3 protein sequence, retaining the most common genes and DNA. The authors' filters were not applied to this entry. This sample holds 500,000 to 650,000 distinct CDR3 sequences; 25% to 35% were observed only once. Approximately 3.6% of the sample is taken by the ten largest.

Between the V and J ends, shortened by 2 bases and 2 bases respectively, the junction contains 13 bases. The cysteine opens and the phenylalanine closes a CDR3 of 15 amino acids. Here the CDR3 DNA is all that survives: 45 bases in frame from base 1. Looking up the germline V gene yields CDR1 SGHDT and CDR2 YYEEEE. Remarks on this clonotype: Its antigen target is currently unknown. No base quality information exists; no much larger clone differs at one position.

Donors were about 36 systemically healthy Caucasian individuals from Russia aged roughly 6 to 95 years. Roughly 10 milliliters of peripheral blood were drawn from each donor into EDTA-treated Vacutainer tubes. Ficoll-Paque density-gradient centrifugation was used to isolate PBMCs, with at least 6.5 million per sample. Trizol reagent was used to extract total RNA from PBMCs, with at least 6 micrograms per sample. For every donor, an aliquot of PBMCs went through flow cytometry to measure the percentages of naive CD45RAhigh/CD27high T cells. These same records also appear under a second study, on T cells of mothers and their children. The second study's paper adds: Nine systemically healthy Caucasian individuals served as donors, namely three mothers together with their six children. cDNA synthesis consumed the entire amount of extracted RNA, loaded at roughly 1.5 ug RNA in each 15 ul reaction. Sample barcodes and 2-4 random nucleotides were added via the M1S primer in the second PCR. Each mother yielded over 9.5 million TCR beta CDR3 reads and each child about 3 million reads. In both related and unrelated pairs, thymic selection shapes the output of TCR recombination in a similar way, with inherited differences having only a minor effect. Normalized repertoire overlap was always slightly but never significantly higher in related than unrelated mother-child pairs. Persistent microchimeric T cell clones were not detected, at a sensitivity of about 100 clones per million clonotypes. In the study, deep NGS was used to compare the TCR beta repertoires of mothers and children, and features distinguishing related mother-child pairs from unrelated individuals were sought. The mean age was 40 +/- 4 years for the mothers and approximately 11 +/- 4 years for the children. After adapter ligation was performed with NEBNext reagents, the libraries were sequenced on an Illumina HiSeq 2000 with 100+100 nt paired-end reads. To avoid cross-contamination, the mother libraries and the child libraries were prepared a month apart and sequenced in separate runs. For each donor, between roughly 450,000 and 2,100,000 distinct TCR beta clonotypes were identified. Naive TCR beta clonotypes were estimated from low-frequency clonotypes matched to each donor's FACS-determined naive share, without sorting.

The chain links TRBV5-6 with TRBJ1-2; a tentative D match to TRBD1 spans 5 bases. Source material: blood. This clonotype was obtained from a boy younger than 10 in good health. The CDR3 in this case is CASSLRGIFNYGYTF. The DNA sequence is TGTGCCAGCAGCTTACGGGGGATCTTCAACTATGGCTACACCTTC.